This T cell receptor (beta chain) was profiled in a study of blood T cell repertoires in COVID-19. Whole-study context: Acute and convalescent COVID-19 specimens originated in the United States, Italy and Spain. Nucleic acid was either cDNA or gDNA, and it came from T cells, B-cell-depleted T cells, or PBMCs.

Trimming at V came to 3 bases and at J to 1 base, leaving 4 bases not matched to a gene. Germline lookup yields CDR1 MGHDK and CDR2 SYGVNS. The CDR3 totals 15 residues. Source study methods: Amplification of reference gene primers was used by the study to estimate nucleated cell counts. Measured with immunoSEQ multiplex PCR; TCRdb has only the in-frame clones, and not every one. Clone size and V and J calls were adopted from that table, with D and trimming inferred from the DNA. The table includes fewer than 20,000 clones, more than 75% detected once. The J gene is TRBJ2-5, the V gene TRBV25-1; TRBD1 matches at 8 bases. Material for sequencing was peripheral blood. The receptor's source is a human donor in a cohort sampled during active COVID-19. The CDR3 nucleotides read TGTGCCAGCAGTGATCCAACAGGGGGCCAAGAGACCCAGTACTTC. Translation: CASSDPTGGQETQYF.